A single T cell receptor beta chain is shown here with its context. Its antigen is still unknown. This may stem from a read error, because a much larger clone lies one nucleotide away. This CDR3 is built from 15 residues. Germline CDR1 and CDR2: SGHVT and SQSDAQ. The ends lost 4 bases at V and 1 base at J; junction bases unmatched: 7. TCRdb reprocessed the reads with MiXCR, giving one entry per CDR3 protein. The sample has some 920,000 distinct CDR3 sequences; roughly 31% are singletons. These data belong to a study of T cell repertoires in cytomegalovirus infection. Across the study: Carrying CMV and the relevant HLA type showed in public TCR beta signatures.

Study conclusions and caveats: CMV carriers having the relevant HLA were flagged by cumulative public TCR beta family frequency. The study found HLA-C-restricted CMV-specific TCR beta clonotypes dominating the ex vivo response.

Sequenced here: cultured CD8+ T cells from PBMCs, sampled from culture after CMV antigen stimulation. The V and J genes are TRBV7-4 and TRBJ2-7, with 7 bases matching TRBD1. The sequence came from a human donor in good health (CMV status not recorded). Some clones in this sample may be carry-over from other donors' samples. CDR3 coding DNA: TGTGCCAGCAGCTCTGCCCCGGGACAGTCCTACGAGCAGTACTTC. Its translation: CASSSAPGQSYEQYF. Based on the CDR3 plus reference TRBV7-4 and TRBJ2-7, the full variable domain is GAGVSQSPRYKVAKRGRDVALRCDSISGHVTLYWYRQTLGQGSEVLTYSQSDAQRDKSGRPSGRFSAERPERSVSTLKIQRTEQGDSAVYLCASSSAPGQSYEQYFGPGTRLTVT.